These T cell receptor beta chains were read from a single sample in a study of blood T cells in healthy people across ages. TCRdb re-called the 5' RACE reads through MiXCR, storing one row per CDR3 protein. The table shows over a million distinct CDR3 sequences, with 35% to 50% occurring only once. Sequenced input: blood. The origin of the receptors is a woman between 55 and 75 years old in good health. CDR3s include the opening cysteine and the closing phenylalanine or tryptophan. Fields, in order: D gene, J gene, V gene, clone size, CDR3 DNA, CDR3 protein. D genes are given only for firm matches. The size entry is marked missing in some rows and otherwise reads once, few, many or a size class.

- | TRBJ2-7 | TRBV4-1 | few | TGCGCCAGCAGCCAAGGCTCGGGGAGAGAGCAGTACTTC | CASSQGSGREQYF
TRBD1 | TRBJ2-7 | TRBV28 | few | TGTGCCAGCCGAAACCAGGGACAGGGGATTTACGAGCAGTACTTC | CASRNQGQGIYEQYF
TRBD2 | TRBJ2-7 | TRBV12-3/TRBV12-4 | few | TGTGCCAGCACCTGGGGGACTAGCTATGTCGAGCAGTACTTC | CASTWGTSYVEQYF
- | TRBJ2-3 | TRBV24-1 | few | TGTGCCACCAGTCGACCAAGTGAGGGGGATACGCAGTATTTT | CATSRPSEGDTQYF
TRBD2 | TRBJ2-1 | TRBV5-1 | - | TGCGCCAGCAGCCACCGGTGGGGGGGGGACAATGAGCAGTTCTTC | CASSHRWGGDNEQFF
TRBD1 | TRBJ2-7 | TRBV24-1 | - | TGTGCCACCAGTGATAACCGGGACAGGGGCTACGAGCAGTACTTC | CATSDNRDRGYEQYF
TRBD1 | TRBJ1-5 | TRBV5-6 | - | TGTGCCAGCAGCCGACTTGGTATTTCACAGGGGGCTCAGCCCCAGCATTTT | CASSRLGISQGAQPQHF
- | TRBJ1-5 | TRBV7-8 | - | TGTGCCAGCAGCGGCAGTAGCAATCAGCCCCAGCATTTT | CASSGSSNQPQHF
- | TRBJ2-5 | TRBV2 | - | TGTGCCAGCATGAGGTTGGGAGAGACCCAGTACTTC | CASMRLGETQYF
- | TRBJ2-7 | TRBV6-5 | - | TGTGCCAGCAGTTACCGGGGACGGATCTACAATGAGCAGTACTTC | CASSYRGRIYNEQYF
- | TRBJ2-7 | TRBV5-8 | - | TGTGCCAGCAGCCAAACACGTGGCGAGCAGTACTTC | CASSQTRGEQYF
TRBD1 | TRBJ1-1 | TRBV10-3 | - | TGTGCCATCAGTGACGTGGCGAAGGGGGCAAAGGCTGAAGCTTTCTTT | CAISDVAKGAKAEAFF
- | TRBJ2-3 | TRBV29-1 | - | TGCAGCGGGGGTTTGACAAATACGCAGTATTTT | CSGGLTNTQYF
- | TRBJ1-4 | TRBV3-1 | - | TGTGCCAGCAGCCGCGCGTTCAGGGTAGGGAATGAAAAACTGTTTTTT | CASSRAFRVGNEKLFF
- | TRBJ2-6 | TRBV27 | many | TGTGCCAGCAGTCCCATTGGGTCTGGGGCCAACGTCCTGACTTTC | CASSPIGSGANVLTF
TRBD2 | TRBJ2-1 | TRBV12-3/TRBV12-4 | few | TGTGCCAGCAGTTTACCCTTGACACTAGCGGGAGACGTGAATGAGCAGTTCTTC | CASSLPLTLAGDVNEQFF
- | TRBJ2-7 | TRBV5-6 | once | TGTGCCAGCAGCTCAATGATCGACTACGAGCAGTACTTC | CASSSMIDYEQYF
- | TRBJ2-1 | TRBV20-1 | - | TGCAGTGCTAGATTGGCAGGAAACAATGAGCAGTTCTTC | CSARLAGNNEQFF
TRBD1 | TRBJ2-1 | TRBV2 | - | TGTGCCAGCAGTTCCAGGACAGGGCTCGGATCGAATGAGCAGTTCTTC | CASSSRTGLGSNEQFF
TRBD2 | TRBJ2-3 | TRBV2 | - | TGTGCCAGCGATCCGGAACTAGCGGGAGTAATAGATACGCAGTATTTT | CASDPELAGVIDTQYF
- | TRBJ2-7 | TRBV28 | - | TGTGCCAGCAGTTTCCTGAGACCGGTTTACGAGCAGTACTTC | CASSFLRPVYEQYF
- | TRBJ2-7 | TRBV20-1 | - | TGCAGTGCCACATCAGACAATTCCTACGAGCAGTACTTC | CSATSDNSYEQYF
TRBD2 | TRBJ2-1 | TRBV20-1 | few | TGCAGTGCTAGAGGTCTTCGGACTAGCGGGAGGAGTGAGCAGTTCTTC | CSARGLRTSGRSEQFF
TRBD2 | TRBJ2-3 | TRBV5-1 | - | TGCGCCAGCAGGGCCCTCCGGGAGGAGCCAGATACGCAGTATTTT | CASRALREEPDTQYF
- | TRBJ2-1 | TRBV28 | many | TGTGCCAGCAGTACAGCGGGCGTCCCCTACAATGAGCAGTTCTTC | CASSTAGVPYNEQFF
- | TRBJ2-1 | TRBV5-5 | few | TGTGCCAGCAGCTTGTCTGGAGCGGGTACTGGTGAGCAGTTCTTC | CASSLSGAGTGEQFF
TRBD1 | TRBJ2-5 | TRBV12-5 | many | TGTGCTAGTGGACCAAACGACAGGGGTCAGACCCAGTACTTC | CASGPNDRGQTQYF
- | TRBJ1-2 | TRBV5-1 | - | TGCGCCAGCAGCTTGGAGTCTCAGGGAACCGTGGGCTACACCTTC | CASSLESQGTVGYTF
- | TRBJ2-7 | TRBV12-3/TRBV12-4 | few | TGTGCCAGCAACCGGGGATACGAGCAGTACTTC | CASNRGYEQYF
TRBD2 | TRBJ2-1 | TRBV4-1 | few | TGCGCCAGCAGCCTCAGCGGGACCACCGCAAATGAGCAGTTCTTC | CASSLSGTTANEQFF
- | TRBJ2-7 | TRBV9 | - | TGTGCCAGCAGTGTCGACGGCCCTTCCTACGAGCAGTACTTC | CASSVDGPSYEQYF
- | TRBJ2-5 | TRBV7-9 | many | TGTGCCAGCAGCCCCGCCCCACGGGAGCAGTACTTC | CASSPAPREQYF
- | TRBJ2-4 | TRBV6-2/TRBV6-3 | - | TGTGCCAGCAGTTACTCTGTTGTAGTAGAGCAGTACTTC | CASSYSVVVEQYF
- | TRBJ2-3 | TRBV19 | - | TGTGCCAGTAGTATGCGGGGATCCACAGATACGCAGTATTTT | CASSMRGSTDTQYF
TRBD2 | TRBJ2-1 | TRBV7-3 | few | TGTGCCAGCAGCTCCCCCCTGGGGACTACGCAGTTCTTC | CASSSPLGTTQFF
- | TRBJ1-1 | TRBV11-2 | - | TGTGCCAGCAGCGTAGATGGTGGGGGGGAAGCTTTCTTT | CASSVDGGGEAFF
- | TRBJ2-7 | TRBV20-1 | - | TGCAGTGCTAGAGATCGGGCGGGACCGACCTACGAGCAGTACTTC | CSARDRAGPTYEQYF
TRBD1 | TRBJ2-1 | TRBV2 | - | TGTGCCAGCAGGAGGGACAGGGGAGACAATGAGCAGTTCTTC | CASRRDRGDNEQFF
- | TRBJ1-4 | TRBV25-1 | - | TGTGCCAGCAGTGGCGGAAGGGCGTTCAATGAAAAACTGTTTTTT | CASSGGRAFNEKLFF
- | TRBJ2-3 | TRBV10-3 | - | TGTGCCGGCGGGTCTAGCACAGATACGCAGTATTTT | CAGGSSTDTQYF
TRBD2 | TRBJ2-1 | TRBV28 | few | TGTGCCAGCAGTTTAGTTCGGGGAGGGCCGTACAATGAGCAGTTCTTC | CASSLVRGGPYNEQFF
- | TRBJ1-2 | TRBV6-5 | - | TGTGCCAGCAGTTTGACAGCGGTCCGAGCTAACTATGGCTACACCTTC | CASSLTAVRANYGYTF
- | TRBJ2-7 | TRBV9 | few | TGTGCCAGCAGCGTAGACGGGATCGCCTACGAGCAGTACTTC | CASSVDGIAYEQYF
- | TRBJ1-5 | TRBV6-1 | - | TGTGCCAGTTCGGGATACCACGGGGGTAATCAGCCTCAGCATTTT | CASSGYHGGNQPQHF
- | TRBJ1-1 | TRBV6-5 | few | TGTGCCAGCAGCCTATTGGCAGGGAACACTGAAGCTTTCTTT | CASSLLAGNTEAFF
- | TRBJ1-2 | TRBV29-1 | once | TGCAGCGTTCCGGACGGCTATGGCTACACCTTC | CSVPDGYGYTF
TRBD2 | TRBJ2-5 | TRBV6-5 | - | TGTGCCAGCAGTTACTGGATAGCGGGCCAAGAGACCCAGTACTTC | CASSYWIAGQETQYF
- | TRBJ1-4 | TRBV28 | - | TGTGCCAGCACGGGGGGGCAATCCTATGAAAAACTGTTTTTT | CASTGGQSYEKLFF
- | TRBJ2-7 | TRBV12-3/TRBV12-4 | - | TGTGCCAGCACCCGAGCGGCGAGCTCCTACGAGCAGTACTTC | CASTRAASSYEQYF
- | TRBJ2-7 | TRBV20-1 | - | TGCAGTGCTAGGCTCCCAGAGGACTCCTACAATGAGCAGTACTTC | CSARLPEDSYNEQYF
TRBD1 | TRBJ1-2 | TRBV3-1 | - | TGTGCCAACAGCCAAGGCCAGGGGGGGGGCTATGGCTACACCTTC | CANSQGQGGGYGYTF